The 15 T cell receptor beta chains in this list originate from one sample, sequenced in a study of sequential checkpoint blockade in melanoma. The repertoire was sequenced with immunoSEQ multiplex PCR; TCRdb's copy has only in-frame clones and lacks some. The data contain tens of thousands of clones, roughly 91% of them seen just once; the ten biggest clones take up 14%. Treatment given: randomized to nivolumab then ipilimumab (arm A) or the reverse (arm B). The specimen comprised CD8+ T cells sorted from blood (inferred from file names), sampled from a patient given nivolumab and ipilimumab in sequence. The receptors derive from a human donor with melanoma.

This chain links TRBV7-2 with TRBJ1-2; 7 bases line up with TRBD1. V lost 6 bases, J lost 0 bases, and 4 bases stayed unmatched. The CDR3 length is 14 residues. Germline assignment: CDR1 SGHTA and CDR2 FQGNSA. The DNA of the CDR3 is TGTGCCAGCAGTACCCAGGGGGCTAACTATGGCTACACCTTC. Amino acid sequence: CASSTQGANYGYTF.

CDR3 protein: CASSFGPNLYEKLFF. DNA of the CDR3: TGTGCCAGCAGTTTTGGGCCGAACCTCTATGAAAAACTGTTTTTT. This chain uses TRBV27 with TRBJ1-4; D unclear. The V gene lost 3 bases and the J gene lost 6 bases, with 14 bases spanning the gap. CDR3 length: 15 amino acids. The germline gives CDR1 MNHEY, CDR2 SMNVEV (reference sequence).

The V and J genes are TRBV7-8 and TRBJ2-3, with 9 nucleotides matching TRBD2. V lost 3 bases to trimming and J lost 5 bases; unmatched junction nucleotides: 9. The germline V gene encodes CDR1 SGHVS and CDR2 FQNEAQ. CDR3 size: 16 residues. This chain's CDR3 is CASSLSRRGGGDTQYF. The CDR3, as DNA: TGTGCCAGCAGCTTGTCTAGGCGGGGGGGAGGAGATACGCAGTATTTT.

This chain uses TRBV19 with TRBJ2-1; 7 bases align to TRBD2. V dropped 1 base and J dropped 2; count of bases not matched to a gene: 2. This CDR3 region has 15 residues. Germline V CDR1 and CDR2: LNHDA, SQIVND (reference sequence). The CDR3 DNA sequence: TGTGCCAGTAGTATAGGGGGAGGGCCCTACAATGAGCAGTTCTTC. Translated, it gives CASSIGGGPYNEQFF.

This clone was counted a few times. The CDR3 protein is CASSVGQSYEQYF. CDR3 DNA sequence: TGTGCCAGCAGCGTGGGACAGTCCTACGAGCAGTACTTC. This chain links TRBV7-9 with TRBJ2-7; TRBD1 agrees at 7 bases. J was trimmed by 1 base and V by 5 bases; bases with no gene match: 2. CDR3 length: 13 amino acids. Germline CDR1 is SEHNR and CDR2 is FQNEAQ (reference sequence).

V usage is TRBV5-4 and J usage is TRBJ2-5; weak D call: TRBD1 (6 bases). With 4 bases removed from V and 1 base from J, the gap between germline ends came to 14 bases. Germline CDR1 reads SGHNT; CDR2 reads YYREEE (reference sequence). The CDR3 extends over 15 amino acids. The CDR3 DNA follows: TGTGCCAGCAGCACCAGGGACACGTCCCAAGAGACCCAGTACTTC. Protein product: CASSTRDTSQETQYF.

The chain employs TRBV13 and TRBJ1-2; 8 bases map to TRBD1. The CDR3 has 14 amino acids. Looked up from germline, CDR1 is PRHDT and CDR2 is FYEKMQ (reference sequence). Trimming cost V 5 bases and J 5 bases; bases outside gene matches: 7. The CDR3 is CASSPARDRYGYTF. In DNA, the CDR3 is TGTGCCAGCAGCCCAGCCCGGGACAGGTATGGCTACACCTTC.

There are a few counts of this clone. This chain joins TRBV7-9 and TRBJ1-3, with 8 bases that match TRBD1. V lost 1 base to trimming and J lost 4 bases; unmatched junction nucleotides: 6. Per the germline V gene, CDR1 is SEHNR and CDR2 is FQNEAQ (reference sequence). The length of the CDR3 is 16 residues. The CDR3 region is CASSLDSGTGGNTIYF. CDR3 DNA: TGTGCCAGCAGCTTAGACTCCGGGACAGGAGGAAACACCATATATTTT.

The chain carries TRBV5-4 and TRBJ2-1; D perhaps matches TRBD2 (7 bases). The CDR3 sequence is 15 residues long. Germline V gene data show CDR1 as SGHNT and CDR2 as YYREEE (reference sequence). Trimming shortened V by 4 bases and J by 8 bases, and 19 bases separated the two germline ends. The CDR3 sequence is CASSLSGTGGDEQFF. The DNA of the CDR3 is TGTGCCAGCAGCCTGTCCGGGACGGGGGGCGATGAGCAGTTCTTC.

The CDR3 region is CASSLAGDRALTGELFF. The CDR3 bases are TGTGCCAGCAGCTTAGCCGGAGACAGGGCTCTCACCGGGGAGCTGTTTTTT. The V call is TRBV7-2, the J call TRBJ2-2, with 7 positions matching TRBD1. This CDR3 is built from 17 residues. Germline values: CDR1 SGHTA, CDR2 FQGNSA. V lost 0 bases to trimming and J lost 4 bases; unmatched junction nucleotides: 8.

This chain uses TRBV27 with TRBJ2-3; D remains unclear. V was shortened by 6 bases and J by 4 bases, with 5 bases between the two germline ends. CDR1 MNHEY and CDR2 SMNVEV come from the germline V gene (reference sequence). The CDR3 is 11 residues long. The CDR3 loop reads CASRIADTQYF. In nucleotides, the CDR3 is TGTGCCAGCAGAATAGCAGATACGCAGTATTTT.

As concerns this clone: At one boundary the junction diverges from the germline segment, which might be a read error. The chain couples TRBV9 to TRBJ2-3; 12 nucleotides match TRBD1. CDR1 is SGDLS, CDR2 YYNGEE, per germline. The CDR3 loop spans 18 amino acids. Here the CDR3 DNA reads TGTGCCAGCAGCCCAATGGGAGGAGGGACAGGGGGCACGGATACGCAGTATTTT. Translating it yields CASSPMGGGTGGTDTQYF.

The gene calls are TRBV6-5 and TRBJ2-7; TRBD2 agrees at 10 bases. The CDR3 loop spans 14 amino acids. V shed 8 bases and J 0 bases; nucleotides not matched to a gene: 4. Germline V gene sequence: CDR1 MNHEY, CDR2 SVGAGI. The CDR3 spells CASGRTSGSYEQYF. The CDR3 DNA reads TGTGCCAGCGGCCGGACTAGCGGCTCCTACGAGCAGTACTTC.

This chain joins TRBV7-8 and TRBJ2-5; a weak D match, TRBD2 (6 bases). From germline, CDR1 is SGHVS and CDR2 FQNEAQ. V was trimmed by 3 bases and J by 3 bases, leaving 14 bases between them. This CDR3 has 15 amino acids. The CDR3 loop is CASSFTGPGEETQYF. The DNA for the CDR3 is TGTGCCAGCAGCTTTACAGGTCCGGGAGAAGAGACCCAGTACTTC.

Written as DNA, the CDR3 is TGCGCCAGCAGCCAAGCAAGGGGGACTGAAGCTTTCTTT. Its protein product is CASSQARGTEAFF. The rearrangement uses TRBV4-1 and TRBJ1-1; D perhaps matches TRBD1 (6 bases). V lost 1 base and J lost 5, with 8 bases in between. The CDR3 is 13 amino acids. Germline CDR1 reads MGHRA; CDR2 reads YSYEKL.